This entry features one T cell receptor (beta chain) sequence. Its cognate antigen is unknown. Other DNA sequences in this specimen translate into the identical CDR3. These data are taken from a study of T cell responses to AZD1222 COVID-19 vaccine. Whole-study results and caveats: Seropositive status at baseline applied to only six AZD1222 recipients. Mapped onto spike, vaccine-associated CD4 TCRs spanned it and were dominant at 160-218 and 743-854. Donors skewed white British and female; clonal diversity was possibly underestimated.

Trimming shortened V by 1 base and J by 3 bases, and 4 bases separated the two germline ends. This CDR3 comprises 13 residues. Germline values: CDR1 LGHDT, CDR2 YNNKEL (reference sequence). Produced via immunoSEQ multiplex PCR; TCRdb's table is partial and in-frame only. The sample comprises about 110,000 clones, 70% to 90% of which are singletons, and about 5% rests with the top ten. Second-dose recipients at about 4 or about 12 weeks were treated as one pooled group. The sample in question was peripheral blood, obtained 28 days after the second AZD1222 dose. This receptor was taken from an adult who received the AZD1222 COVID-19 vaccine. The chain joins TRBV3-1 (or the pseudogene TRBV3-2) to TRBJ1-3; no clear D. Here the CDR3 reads CASSQGGGNTIYF. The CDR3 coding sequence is TGTGCCAGCAGCCAAGGTGGTGGAAACACCATATATTTT.